This T cell receptor (beta chain) was captured in a study of CD8 T cells in Susac syndrome. CD8+ and CD4+ T cells from blood underwent TCR beta sequencing, which was carried out in a high-throughput format. Treatment-naive patients with stable or active relapsing-remitting disease served as multiple sclerosis controls. Findings of the study overall: Individuals included in the TCR sequencing and HLA analysis were acknowledged by the study to be relatively few in number.

With random hexamers, 0.5 to 1 ug RNA was reverse transcribed. An immunoSEQ multiplex PCR generated amplified TCR beta CDR3 products spanning 54 Vbeta and 13 Jbeta. TCRdb re-called the immunoSEQ multiplex PCR reads through MiXCR, storing one row per CDR3 protein. Of under 150,000 distinct CDR3 sequences listed, 94% were seen once; the top ten hold around 0.12%. Comment on this clonotype: Its antigen is still unknown.

Germline CDR1 and CDR2: SQVTM and ANQGSEA. This CDR3 has 13 amino acids. V was pared by 5 bases and J by 2 bases, with 5 bases of the junction left unmatched. The sequenced sample was CD4+ T cells from PBMCs. This TCR was sampled from a human donor with multiple sclerosis. V and J are TRBV29-1 and TRBJ2-7; 8 bases line up with TRBD1. DNA for the CDR3: TGCAGCGTTTCTTACAGGGGGGCCTACGAGCAGTACTTC. As protein: CSVSYRGAYEQYF.